Reported below is one T cell receptor (beta chain). Its antigen is unidentified. Germline V gene lookup returns CDR1 SQVTM and CDR2 ANQGSEA. Trimming stripped 5 bases from V and 2 bases from J, with 10 bases between. This CDR3 contains 12 residues. The data are from a study of cytomegalovirus exposure and HLA in healthy donors. Study-wide results and limits: V- and J-gene trimming of TCR beta was linked (in a later analysis) to a missense DCLRE1C variant. Across donors, presence/absence analyses took sequencing depth to be roughly uniform. Despite most TCR sequences being rare, some public TCRs occurred in many donors.

Though probably carrying unrecorded immune exposures, donors were nominally healthy at sampling. PCR used 60 Vbeta primers and 13 Jbeta primers. TCRdb's table, derived via immunoSEQ multiplex PCR, lists solely in-frame clones and lacks some. The sample holds 95,000 to 130,000 clones; 60% to 85% are singletons and the top ten take more than 1.5%. The rearrangement uses TRBV29-1 and TRBJ2-7; a weak D match, TRBD2 (5 bases). The sample consisted of PBMCs. The clonotype comes from a woman between 18 and 29 years old in good health and CMV-seronegative. The DNA for the CDR3 is TGCAGCGTTCGCCCCGGGACCTACGAGCAGTACTTC. Protein sequence: CSVRPGTYEQYF.